The table lists the clone carrying this T cell receptor (beta chain) with a few counts. Its antigen is not known. Together with a sample-barcoded 5' primer, a J-beta primer mix was included in a second PCR lasting about 6 to 12 cycles. MiXCR, run by TCRdb on the 5' RACE reads, gives a single entry per CDR3 protein. Here the sample spans about 680,000 distinct CDR3 sequences, over 45% being singletons. Approximately 10 milliliters was the volume of peripheral blood drawn from each donor. The total RNA that was extracted per sample amounted to at least 5 micrograms. V shed 2 bases and J 8 bases; nucleotides not matched to a gene: 5. This CDR3 contains 14 residues. Germline V gene lookup returns CDR1 SGDLS and CDR2 YYNGEE. The sample is drawn from a study of blood T cells in healthy people across ages. The study, taken as a whole, reports: Possibly confounding the expanded clonotype changes was the fact that donor CMV status was unknown.

This TCR was recovered from a woman in her sixties in good health. The sample comprised blood. V and J are TRBV9 and TRBJ2-1, with TRBD1 matching 9 bases. The CDR3 region has the DNA TGTGCCAGCAGCGTGGGACAGGGTAGCCATGAGCAGTTCTTC. Amino acids: CASSVGQGSHEQFF.